This TCR beta chain was sequenced in a study of shared clonotypes between healthy human individuals. About this clone: No antigen is known for it.

Study observations and caveats: Four donors held around 5% of naive CD4 clonotypes in common.

Per the original methods: Owing to the provision of junction-only sequences devoid of quality scores by immunoSEQ, filtering differed. TCRdb's table, derived via immunoSEQ multiplex PCR, lists solely in-frame clones and lacks some. The DNA gave D and trimming, while V, J and clone size come from that table. The repertoire includes 1,500,000 or so clones, just under 99% of them detected once, and under 0.45% sits in the top ten. Trimming removed 3 bases at V and 2 bases at J, with 10 bases between. Germline V gene lookup returns CDR1 LNHDA and CDR2 SQIVND (reference sequence). The CDR3 spans 14 residues.

The rearrangement links TRBV19 to TRBJ2-5; D remains unclear. The sequence was obtained from a man aged 25-45 years in good health. The source material was naive CD4+ T cells sorted from blood. Regarding subset: CD45RA+ positively selected. The CDR3: CASSMARPQETQYF. For the CDR3, the DNA is TGTGCCAGTAGTATGGCTAGACCACAAGAGACCCAGTACTTC. Variable domain in full (rest from reference TRBV19 and TRBJ2-5): DGGITQSPKYLFRKEGQNVTLSCEQNLNHDAMYWYRQDPGQGLRLIYYSQIVNDFQKGDIAEGYSVSREKKESFPLTVTSAQKNPTAFYLCASSMARPQETQYFGPGTRLLVL.